One and the same sample provided the 30 T cell receptor beta chains below, sequenced in a study of cytomegalovirus exposure and HLA in healthy donors. It was with 60 Vbeta and 13 Jbeta primers that the PCR ran. The data were produced by immunoSEQ multiplex PCR, yet TCRdb's version contains in-frame clones alone and is incomplete. The sample lists around 170,000 clones, about 80% occurring once. Sequenced sample: PBMCs. These receptors came from a middle-aged man in good health and CMV-seronegative.

This clone came up a few times. V and J are TRBV6-5 and TRBJ1-1; D might be TRBD1 (5 bases). The V and J ends lost 4 bases and 6 bases respectively, with 12 bases between them. Germline CDR1 reads MNHEY; CDR2 reads SVGAGI. The CDR3 is 13 residues long. CDR3 amino acids: CASSFGGRAEAFF. CDR3 coding DNA: TGTGCCAGCAGTTTCGGGGGACGGGCTGAAGCTTTCTTT.

The V call is TRBV7-6, the J call TRBJ1-4; D perhaps matches TRBD1 (6 bases). The CDR3 is 17 residues long. Germline values: CDR1 SGHVS, CDR2 FNYEAQ. V gave up 4 bases and J gave up 0 bases, with 15 bases separating them. The CDR3 region is CASSSPGHLATNEKLFF. The CDR3 region has the DNA TGTGCCAGCAGCTCACCGGGACACCTCGCAACTAATGAAAAACTGTTTTTT.

The chain joins TRBV5-4 to TRBJ1-2; TRBD1 matches at 12 bases. The ends lost 4 bases at V and 4 bases at J; junction bases unmatched: 5. This CDR3 has 15 residues. CDR1 is SGHNT and CDR2 is YYREEE in the germline V gene (reference sequence). CDR3: CASSPGTGGGYGYTF. The CDR3 DNA follows: TGTGCCAGCAGCCCAGGGACAGGGGGCGGCTATGGCTACACCTTC.

The chain recombines TRBV11-2 with TRBJ1-4; 11 bases match TRBD1. With 3 bases clipped from V and 11 bases from J, the junction kept 8 bases outside the gene matches. Germline values: CDR1 SGHAT, CDR2 FQNNGV. The CDR3 has 15 residues. CDR3 sequence (DNA): TGTGCCAGCAGCTTTGTGTACGGGACAGGGGGGAAACTGTTTTTT. This encodes CASSFVYGTGGKLFF.

The gene calls are TRBV5-1 and TRBJ1-2; possible D gene TRBD1, 6 bases. The CDR3 covers 14 residues. Trimming took 0 bases from V and 6 from J, leaving 12 bases between them. CDR1 is SGHRS, CDR2 YFSETQ, per germline. This CDR3 reads CASSLVGTRDGYTF. The CDR3 DNA reads as TGCGCCAGCAGCTTGGTCGGGACAAGAGATGGCTACACCTTC.

This clone has a handful of counts. The chain recombines TRBV11-2 with TRBJ2-2; 11 bases agree with TRBD1. The CDR3 runs 15 residues. Germline CDR1 and CDR2: SGHAT and FQNNGV. V dropped 4 bases and J dropped 5; count of bases not matched to a gene: 3. CDR3 in amino acids: CASSSGTGGTGELFF. CDR3 bases: TGTGCCAGCAGCTCCGGGACAGGGGGAACCGGGGAGCTGTTTTTT.

With regard to this clone: One end of the junction varies from germline; a read error may be responsible. The gene calls are TRBV7-9 and TRBJ1-5; D is uncertain. Germline-derived CDR1 and CDR2 are SEHNR and FQNEAQ (reference sequence). The CDR3 is 13 amino acids. The CDR3 here is CSSSTTSGQPQHF. Written as DNA, the CDR3 is TGTTCCAGCAGCACCACTTCCGGGCAGCCCCAGCATTTT.

The chain uses TRBV7-6 and TRBJ2-2, with TRBD1 as a possible D gene (6 bases). V lost 6 bases and J 3 bases, leaving 11 bases between the germline ends. This CDR3 spans 14 amino acids. Germline V gives CDR1 SGHVS, CDR2 FNYEAQ. CDR3 bases: TGTGCCAGCAGTTCAGGACAGTACACCGGGGAGCTGTTTTTT. Residues: CASSSGQYTGELFF.

The chain has TRBV28 and TRBJ2-7, with D possibly matching TRBD2 (5 bases). The CDR3 runs 15 residues. The germline gives CDR1 MDHEN, CDR2 SYDVKM. V shed 5 bases and J shed 2 bases, with 16 bases lying between them. The CDR3: CASSPGVMTTYEQYF. CDR3 sequence (DNA): TGTGCCAGCAGTCCCGGGGTTATGACGACCTACGAGCAGTACTTC.

This clone is a singleton in its sample. The J gene is TRBJ2-1, the V gene TRBV5-4; D not certain. The germline V gene has CDR1 SGHNT and CDR2 YYREEE (reference sequence). This CDR3 spans 12 amino acids. Deletions cut 2 bases from V and 9 bases from J, with 9 bases between. The CDR3 reads CASSLNSPEQFF. CDR3 sequence (DNA): TGTGCCAGCAGCTTAAATAGCCCTGAGCAGTTCTTC.

The rearrangement joins TRBV7-9 to TRBJ2-3; the D gene is possibly TRBD2 (6 bases). The germline gives CDR1 SEHNR, CDR2 FQNEAQ (reference sequence). The CDR3 loop spans 16 amino acids. V dropped 5 bases and J dropped 4 bases, with 19 bases sitting between them. The DNA for the CDR3 is TGTGCCAGCAGCGTCCCGGGACTCAAAGCAGCAGATACGCAGTATTTT. Its protein product is CASSVPGLKAADTQYF. Together with reference TRBV7-9 and TRBJ2-3, the CDR3 gives the full variable domain: DTGVSQNPRHKITKRGQNVTFRCDPISEHNRLYWYRQTLGQGPEFLTYFQNEAQLEKSRLLSDRFSAERPKGSFSTLEIQRTEQGDSAMYLCASSVPGLKAADTQYFGPGTRLTVL.

The gene calls are TRBV6-1 and TRBJ2-1; D is unresolved. Germline assignment: CDR1 MNHNS and CDR2 SASEGT. V lost 8 bases to trimming and J lost 9 bases, with 20 bases between them. This CDR3 contains 14 residues. In nucleotides, the CDR3 is TGTGCCAGCGGCCAGAGGCTTATCACGACTGAGCAGTTCTTC. Protein: CASGQRLITTEQFF.

The V and J genes are TRBV6-5 and TRBJ1-3; D unresolved. V was cut by 8 bases and J by 0 bases, with 14 bases left in between. The CDR3 consists of 15 residues. Per germline, CDR1 MNHEY and CDR2 SVGAGI. CDR3 nucleotides: TGTGCCAGCGGAGGTGGAGGGCACTCTGGAAACACCATATATTTT. Translating gives CASGGGGHSGNTIYF.

V is TRBV28 and J is TRBJ2-3, with D possibly matching TRBD1 (5 bases). From germline, CDR1 is MDHEN and CDR2 SYDVKM. V was shortened by 1 base and J by 0 bases, with 11 bases between the two germline ends. This CDR3 region has 16 residues. CDR3 DNA: TGTGCCAGCAGTTTATCTTTCGACAGAAGCACAGATACGCAGTATTTT. Protein product: CASSLSFDRSTDTQYF.

V and J are TRBV5-6 and TRBJ1-5; possibly TRBD1 for D (5 bases). The CDR3 length is 13 residues. Germline CDR1 reads SGHDT; CDR2 reads YYEEEE. V lost 2 bases and J lost 12, with 15 bases in between. The CDR3 region is CASSFNPSGVQHF. Written as DNA, the CDR3 is TGTGCCAGCAGCTTTAACCCATCGGGGGTCCAGCATTTT.

This clone was recorded once. Germline is not matched at one junction end, which may reflect a read error. The chain employs TRBV10-3 and TRBJ2-6; TRBD1 agrees at 7 bases. Germline CDR1 reads ENHRY; CDR2 reads SYGVKD. CDR3 length equals 18 residues. Here the CDR3 reads CAISDMKRQGSGANGLTF. For the CDR3, the DNA is TGTGCCATCAGTGATATGAAAAGACAGGGCTCTGGGGCCAACGGCCTGACTTTC.

This clone occurred once. The chain employs TRBV28 and TRBJ1-4; perhaps TRBD1 as D (5 bases). The germline CDR1 and CDR2 sequences are MDHEN and SYDVKM. CDR3 length: 11 amino acids. V lost 4 bases and J lost 10, with 7 bases in between. CDR3: CASSSDRKLFF. CDR3 coding DNA: TGTGCCAGCAGTTCCGACAGAAAACTGTTTTTT.

The chain uses TRBV5-6 and TRBJ2-7; 9 nucleotides agree with TRBD1. From germline, CDR1 is SGHDT and CDR2 YYEEEE. The CDR3 runs 14 residues. V lost 3 bases to trimming and J lost 4 bases; unmatched junction nucleotides: 5. As DNA, the CDR3 is TGTGCCAGCAGCTCAAACAGGGGGCGATACGAGCAGTACGTC. This codes for CASSSNRGRYEQYV.

This clone was counted a few times. A junction end diverges from the germline sequence, so it may reflect a read error. The chain joins TRBV7-3 to TRBJ2-4; no clear D. Germline CDR1 and CDR2: SGHTA and FQGTGA. The CDR3 runs to 13 residues. For the CDR3, the DNA is TGTGCCAGCAGCTTAGCACCCCAAAACAGTCAGTACTTC. This codes for CASSLAPQNSQYF.

This sequence joins TRBV2 and TRBJ2-5; 8 positions agree with TRBD1. Germline V lookup: CDR1 SNHLY, CDR2 FYNNEI. The V and J ends lost 5 bases and 1 base, in that order; junction bases with no gene match: 6. CDR3 size: 15 residues. Written as DNA, the CDR3 is TGTGCCAGCAGTAGGACAGGGCTGCCCCAAGAGACCCAGTACTTC. It specifies CASSRTGLPQETQYF. The variable domain in full, completed from reference TRBV2 and TRBJ2-5, reads EPEVTQTPSHQVTQMGQEVILRCVPISNHLYFYWYRQILGQKVEFLVSFYNNEISEKSEIFDDQFSVERPDGSNFTLKIRSTKLEDSAMYFCASSRTGLPQETQYFGPGTRLLVL.

The rearrangement uses TRBV19 and TRBJ2-1, with TRBD2 identical over 11 bases. V lost 7 bases to trimming and J lost 10 bases; unmatched junction nucleotides: 9. Germline CDR1 is LNHDA and CDR2 is SQIVND (reference sequence). CDR3 length: 14 amino acids. The CDR3 region has the DNA TGTGCCAGTACCACTAGCGGGAGCATTGGGGAGCAGTTCTTC. Protein: CASTTSGSIGEQFF.

The chain links TRBV19 to TRBJ2-7; 9 bases are a match to TRBD2. CDR3 size: 15 residues. Looked up from germline, CDR1 is LNHDA and CDR2 is SQIVND (reference sequence). After removal of 4 bases from V and 0 bases from J, the junction contained 4 bases not matched to a gene. CDR3 nucleotide sequence: TGTGCCAGTAGTAAGCTAGCGGGGAGCTCCTACGAGCAGTACTTC. As protein: CASSKLAGSSYEQYF.

CDR3 DNA sequence: TGTGCCTGGAGTGTAGAAGGGACAGGAGAAGCTTTCTTT. It is translated as CAWSVEGTGEAFF. This chain uses TRBV30 with TRBJ1-1; 8 positions match TRBD1. Per germline, CDR1 GTSNPN and CDR2 SVGIG (reference sequence). The V and J ends lost 0 bases and 8 bases, in that order; junction bases with no gene match: 5. This CDR3 contains 13 residues.

In this sample, this clone turned up a few times. The chain employs TRBV5-1 and TRBJ1-4; 8 nucleotides agree with TRBD1. CDR3 length equals 15 residues. V lost 2 bases and J lost 8; bases outside the gene matches: 8. In germline, CDR1 is SGHRS, CDR2 YFSETQ. The CDR3: CASSFEGQGHEKLFF. The CDR3 DNA reads TGCGCCAGCAGCTTCGAAGGACAGGGACACGAAAAACTGTTTTTT.

The J gene is TRBJ2-2, the V gene TRBV19; 10 positions agree with TRBD2. This CDR3 spans 16 amino acids. Looked up from germline, CDR1 is LNHDA and CDR2 is SQIVND (reference sequence). Unmatched junction bases numbered 6, after V lost 6 bases and J lost 2 bases. The CDR3 region has the DNA TGTGCCAGTAGGAGCTTAGCGGGAGGTAACACCGGGGAGCTGTTTTTT. This encodes CASRSLAGGNTGELFF.

J is TRBJ2-7 and V is TRBV6-5, with 9 bases aligning to TRBD1. The germline gives CDR1 MNHEY, CDR2 SVGAGI. Trimming removed 6 bases from V and 0 bases from J; junction bases left unmatched: 3. This CDR3 comprises 14 residues. CDR3 sequence: CASRGTGTSYEQYF. The DNA for the CDR3 is TGTGCCAGCAGAGGGACAGGGACCTCCTACGAGCAGTACTTC.

This clone was seen a single time. The J gene is TRBJ2-3, the V gene TRBV4-1, with TRBD2 matching 8 bases. Germline V lookup: CDR1 MGHRA, CDR2 YSYEKL. The CDR3 is 14 amino acids. The trim removed 4 bases at V and 6 bases at J, leaving 6 bases unmatched. CDR3 in DNA: TGCGCCAGCAGCCTCACGGGAGGGCCGGATACGCAGTATTTT. It yields the protein CASSLTGGPDTQYF.

Here the CDR3 reads CASSPRGDYGYTF. For the CDR3, the DNA is TGCGCCAGCAGCCCGCGCGGGGACTATGGCTACACCTTC. The V and J genes are TRBV4-1 and TRBJ1-2; D is undetermined. There are 13 residues in the CDR3. Germline V gene data show CDR1 as MGHRA and CDR2 as YSYEKL. Trimming left V 4 bases short and J 3 bases short, with 9 bases between.

The chain uses TRBV20-1 and TRBJ1-1; D is undetermined. CDR3 length equals 11 residues. CDR1 and CDR2 from the germline V gene are DFQATT and SNEGSKA (reference sequence). V was pared by 3 bases and J by 6 bases, with 8 bases between. In DNA form, the CDR3 reads TGCAGTGCTAGTTTTGTCGCTGAAGCTTTCTTT. Translating it yields CSASFVAEAFF.

The chain has TRBV9 and TRBJ1-2; 10 bases map to TRBD1. The CDR3 runs 17 residues. The germline CDR1 and CDR2 sequences are SGDLS and YYNGEE. The V gene end was trimmed by 2 bases and the J gene end by 6 bases; junction bases not matched to a gene: 13. This CDR3 is CASSVGRPGTGVDGYTF. The CDR3 coding sequence is TGTGCCAGCAGCGTGGGTCGCCCCGGGACAGGGGTCGATGGCTACACCTTC.